This T cell receptor (beta chain) was identified in a study of T cells in Graves' hyperthyroidism and ophthalmopathy. Diagnosis of hyperthyroidism was new in patients aged 18 to 65, and its duration was under 2 months. This CDR3 contains 15 residues. Trimming took 4 bases from V and 2 from J, leaving 13 bases between them. Germline V CDR1 and CDR2: ENHRY, SYGVKD. This clonotype was observed a handful of times. The source material, RNA transcripts, was used to amplify TCR beta CDR3 regions. The HTBI primer set served for first-round RT-PCR of the TCR CDR3. TCRdb re-analysed the multiplex PCR reads in MiXCR, keeping a single row per CDR3 protein. The repertoire has about 400,000 distinct CDR3 sequences, around 25% of them found once; the top ten carry more than 60%.

The sample consisted of blood. This sequence was found in a man aged 45 to 65 with Graves' hyperthyroidism. The rearrangement uses TRBV10-3 and TRBJ2-3, with D possibly TRBD1 on 6 matching bases. The CDR3 sequence: CAISGTAPTTDTQYF. The CDR3 bases are TGTGCCATCAGTGGGACAGCCCCAACCACAGATACGCAGTATTTT.